This T cell receptor (beta chain) originates from a study of beta chain features in type 1 diabetes. Whole-study context: Cell yields, gender and age were similar in healthy donors and patients.

This clone has a handful of counts. The study reverse transcribed the entire isolated RNA, so it sequenced expressed TCRB transcripts. Clones were sequenced by immunoSEQ multiplex PCR, and TCRdb holds only the in-frame ones, with some missing. Of hundreds of thousands of clones listed, 15% to 17% are singletons. Averaging roughly 110 mL, one heparinised blood draw was given by each donor. Via CD45RO/CCR7/CD25/CD127/CD95/CD27, cells of the CD4+ naive, central memory, regulatory and stem cell-like memory subsets were sorted. The clonotype was recovered from a man younger than 30 in good health. Input material: naive CD4+ T cells from blood.

CDR3 region: CASSHNRAGANVLTF. The CDR3 DNA reads as TGTGCCAGCAGCCATAACAGGGCTGGGGCCAACGTCCTGACTTTC. The V and J genes are TRBV11-2 and TRBJ2-6; tentatively, D is TRBD1 (6 bases). CDR1 is SGHAT and CDR2 is FQNNGV in the germline V gene. The germline V and J ends were trimmed by 5 bases and 2 bases, with 10 bases remaining between them. CDR3 length: 15 residues.